In this sample, the clone carrying this TCR beta chain turned up many times. As yet, its antigen is unknown. This record belongs to a study of beta chain features in type 1 diabetes. General study findings and limits: People with Type 1 diabetes carried modestly yet significantly shorter TCRB CDR3s in all four CD4+ subsets. The naive, central memory and Treg TCRB repertoires showed an apparent similarity that was greater among patients than among healthy donors. Cells carrying high TCR expression could end up over-represented when cDNA is sequenced. Any HLA effect on TCRB rearrangement was left unresolved by small sub-analyses.

Isolation of CD4+ naive, central memory, regulatory and stem cell-like memory cells was achieved by sorting via CD45RO/CCR7/CD25/CD127/CD95/CD27. What was sequenced were expressed TCRB transcripts, since all of the isolated RNA had been reverse transcribed. TCRdb keeps only in-frame clones here, not all; method: immunoSEQ multiplex PCR. This table holds 150,000 to 200,000 clones, around 8.4% found once. Looked up from germline, CDR1 is LNHDA and CDR2 is SQIVND (reference sequence). Trimming cost V 8 bases and J 0 bases, with 5 bases left between them. The CDR3 covers 12 residues. The J gene is TRBJ1-3, the V gene TRBV19; D gene uncertain. This sequence was found in a woman aged 18 to 35 with type 1 diabetes. Sequencing input: central memory CD4+ T cells from blood. The CDR3 region is CASHSSGNTIYF. The CDR3 nucleotides read TGTGCCAGTCATAGCTCTGGAAACACCATATATTTT.